This TCR beta chain was sequenced during a study of human T cells and chemical hapten exposure. A word on this clonotype: Its antigen remains unidentified.

Germline lookup yields CDR1 SQVTM and CDR2 ANQGSEA. The CDR3 covers 14 residues. V lost 7 bases and J lost 4; bases outside the gene matches: 7. MiXCR, run by TCRdb on the RACE reads, gives a single entry per CDR3 protein. The table has under 95,000 distinct CDR3 sequences, roughly 8.5% seen once. Study outcomes and limitations: Among TCRs, those above 1 in 1000 frequency were unaffected by DPC sensitization.

Time point noted: pre-sensitization, week 0. Stated treatment: therapeutic diphenylcyclopropenone sensitization with weekly scalp DPC. This chain joins TRBV29-1 and TRBJ2-5, with 12 bases fitting TRBD1. The specimen comprised whole blood, sampled in connection with sensitization to the hapten diphenylcyclopropenone (DPC). This TCR came from a man aged 40-50 years with alopecia areata. Some clones in this sample may be carry-over from other donors' samples. The CDR3, as DNA: TGCAGCGGAACCGGGACAGGGGGCGGAGAGACCCAGTACTTC. Its protein product is CSGTGTGGGETQYF.